What follows are 15 T cell receptor beta chains derived from one specimen sequenced in a study of cytomegalovirus exposure and HLA in healthy donors. Primers for the PCR totalled 60 Vbeta and 13 Jbeta. The repertoire was sequenced with immunoSEQ multiplex PCR; TCRdb's copy has only in-frame clones and lacks some. The table has about 150,000 clones, 75% to 85% seen once. Material for sequencing was PBMCs. Receptors originate from a male donor in good health and CMV-seronegative.

The chain is built from TRBV9 and TRBJ2-3, with D perhaps matching TRBD1 (5 bases). The V gene lost 0 bases and the J gene lost 11 bases, with 13 bases spanning the gap. This CDR3 has 13 residues. Germline V lookup: CDR1 SGDLS, CDR2 YYNGEE. The CDR3 here is CASSVELRGWQYF. CDR3 in DNA: TGTGCCAGCAGCGTAGAGCTAAGGGGTTGGCAGTATTTT. The full variable domain, in which reference TRBV9 and TRBJ2-3 provide the parts outside the CDR3, is DSGVTQTPKHLITATGQRVTLRCSPRSGDLSVYWYQQSLDQGLQFLIQYYNGEERAKGNILERFSAQQFPDLHSELNLSSLELGDSALYFCASSVELRGWQYFGPGTRLTVL.

The V gene is TRBV9, the J gene TRBJ2-7, with 9 bases fitting TRBD2. Trimming removed 4 bases from V and 2 bases from J; junction bases left unmatched: 7. CDR1 and CDR2 (germline): SGDLS, YYNGEE. The CDR3 covers 15 residues. Written as DNA, the CDR3 is TGTGCCAGCAGCCCACAAGCGGGGGGTCCCTACGAGCAGTACTTC. It translates to CASSPQAGGPYEQYF.

The chain uses TRBV4-2 and TRBJ2-1; the match to TRBD2 covers 9 bases. The CDR3 is 15 residues long. CDR1 is LGHNA and CDR2 is YNFKEQ in the germline V gene. Trimming at V came to 1 base and at J to 7 bases, leaving 5 bases not matched to a gene. CDR3 sequence reads: CASSQASGVGNEQFF. CDR3 DNA sequence: TGTGCCAGCAGCCAAGCTAGCGGGGTTGGGAATGAGCAGTTCTTC.

This chain joins TRBV30 and TRBJ2-5; 9 bases fit TRBD2. The germline CDR1 and CDR2 sequences are GTSNPN and SVGIG (reference sequence). The CDR3 covers 16 residues. Losses at the gene ends were 0 bases for V and 6 bases for J; bases not matched to a gene: 11. Here the CDR3 reads CAWSVGAGGGAKTQYF. CDR3 coding DNA: TGTGCCTGGAGTGTAGGGGCGGGCGGGGGGGCAAAGACCCAGTACTTC.

The genes are TRBV30 and TRBJ1-6; D gene uncertain. Trimming took off 6 bases at V and 6 bases at J, with 9 bases between the two ends. From germline, CDR1 is GTSNPN and CDR2 SVGIG (reference sequence). There are 12 residues in the CDR3. The CDR3, as DNA: TGTGCCTGTCTATTTGGTAATTCACCCCTCCACTTT. It encodes CACLFGNSPLHF.

The chain combines TRBV19 with TRBJ1-1; the match to TRBD1 covers 8 bases. The CDR3 spans 15 residues. The germline V gene has CDR1 LNHDA and CDR2 SQIVND (reference sequence). Trimming cost V 6 bases and J 0 bases; bases outside gene matches: 6. CDR3 nucleotides: TGTGCCAGTAGCATCCAGGGGGCCGTGAACACTGAAGCTTTCTTT. Protein product: CASSIQGAVNTEAFF.

CDR3 sequence reads: CASSFMTGPNEKLFF. The CDR3 DNA reads TGTGCCAGCAGCTTCATGACAGGCCCTAATGAAAAACTGTTTTTT. J is TRBJ1-4 and V is TRBV11-3; D might be TRBD1 (6 bases). The CDR3 is 15 residues long. CDR1 is SGHNT, CDR2 YENEEA, per germline. V was shortened by 3 bases and J by 3 bases, with 11 bases between the two germline ends.

The chain joins TRBV19 to TRBJ1-5, with D possibly being TRBD1 (6 bases). CDR1 is LNHDA, CDR2 SQIVND, per germline (reference sequence). The CDR3 runs to 16 residues. V gave up 8 bases and J gave up 0 bases, with 17 bases separating them. CDR3 in amino acids: CASSGYGTNSNQPQHF. In nucleotides, the CDR3 is TGTGCCAGTTCTGGCTACGGGACAAATAGCAATCAGCCCCAGCATTTT.

This chain uses TRBV6-5 with TRBJ2-3; tentative D call: TRBD1 (5 bases). From germline, CDR1 is MNHEY and CDR2 SVGAGI. There are 15 residues in the CDR3. V was clipped by 5 bases and J by 2 bases, with 14 bases between them. This chain's CDR3 is CASSLTEVATDTQYF. The CDR3 region has the DNA TGTGCCAGCAGTCTGACAGAAGTTGCCACAGATACGCAGTATTTT.

The gene calls are TRBV7-9 and TRBJ2-7, with unresolved D. Germline-derived CDR1 and CDR2 are SEHNR and FQNEAQ (reference sequence). The CDR3 is 13 residues long. Trimming took 2 bases from V and 2 from J, leaving 7 bases between them. CDR3 loop: CASSLQVPYEQYF. CDR3 DNA: TGTGCCAGCAGCTTACAGGTCCCCTACGAGCAGTACTTC.

In this sample, this clone turned up a few times. This chain joins TRBV19 and TRBJ1-1; 7 bases are a match to TRBD1. The germline V gene has CDR1 LNHDA and CDR2 SQIVND (reference sequence). V trimming: 5 bases; J trimming: 5 bases; junction bases outside the gene matches: 8. The CDR3 covers 14 residues. The CDR3 DNA reads as TGTGCCAGTAGTTCCTGGGGACAGAAAACTGAAGCTTTCTTT. It is translated as CASSSWGQKTEAFF. The full variable domain, completed using reference TRBV19 and TRBJ1-1, is DGGITQSPKYLFRKEGQNVTLSCEQNLNHDAMYWYRQDPGQGLRLIYYSQIVNDFQKGDIAEGYSVSREKKESFPLTVTSAQKNPTAFYLCASSSWGQKTEAFFGQGTRLTVV.

This clone has a handful of counts. J is TRBJ1-3 and V is TRBV6-1; D gene uncertain. The V end lost 6 bases, the J end lost 2 bases, and 11 bases lay between the germline ends. This CDR3 spans 14 amino acids. Germline CDR1 is MNHNS and CDR2 is SASEGT. CDR3 coding DNA: TGTGCCAGCAGCCCGGTTAGAGCTGGAAACACCATATATTTT. The encoded protein is CASSPVRAGNTIYF.

In this sample, this clone turned up a few times. This sequence joins TRBV5-6 and TRBJ1-5; D is uncertain. Between the trimmed V and J ends, which lost 1 base and 11 bases, there was a span of 10 bases. The germline V gene has CDR1 SGHDT and CDR2 YYEEEE. The CDR3 contains 12 residues. The CDR3 sequence: CASSLRLGAQHF. CDR3 bases: TGTGCCAGCAGCTTGAGACTCGGGGCCCAGCATTTT. Full variable domain (outside the CDR3, taken from reference TRBV5-6 and TRBJ1-5): DAGVTQSPTHLIKTRGQQVTLRCSPKSGHDTVSWYQQALGQGPQFIFQYYEEEERQRGNFPDRFSGHQFPNYSSELNVNALLLGDSALYLCASSLRLGAQHFGDGTRLSIL.

This chain joins TRBV9 and TRBJ1-2; D unclear. Trimming took 3 bases from V and 8 from J, leaving 20 bases between them. This CDR3 region has 15 residues. The germline gives CDR1 SGDLS, CDR2 YYNGEE. CDR3 DNA sequence: TGTGCCAGCAGCGCCTCCCCCGGTAGGAGGTGGGGCTACACCTTC. Translating it yields CASSASPGRRWGYTF.

The genes are TRBV7-9 and TRBJ2-5; 8 bases fit TRBD2. V gave up 0 bases and J gave up 5 bases; unmatched junction bases: 2. The germline gives CDR1 SEHNR, CDR2 FQNEAQ (reference sequence). The CDR3 contains 14 residues. This chain's CDR3 is CASSLASGVETQYF. CDR3 coding DNA: TGTGCCAGCAGCTTAGCTAGCGGGGTGGAGACCCAGTACTTC.